One sample yielded the 5 T cell receptor beta chains listed below, sequenced in a study of vaccination and CD4 T cells after COVID-19. The Oncomine TCR Beta short-read assay sequenced DNA from cultured CD4+ T cells. Using its own MiXCR run on the PCR reads, TCRdb lists one record per CDR3 protein. The repertoire has some 15,000 distinct CDR3 sequences, 35% to 45% of them found once; the top ten carry 20% to 25%. Treatment here: roughly 10-day PBMC culture with coronavirus spike peptide pools or control peptides (ViraFEST assay). Their cognate antigens are unknown. Sequences were derived from CD4+ T cells from blood, cultured in vitro, sampled before SARS-CoV-2 vaccination. The receptor set was obtained from a human donor who received a COVID-19 vaccine.

V usage is TRBV6-4 and J usage is TRBJ1-1; a weak D match, TRBD1 (5 bases). CDR1 MRHNA and CDR2 SNTAGT come from the germline V gene. V was clipped by 10 bases and J by 0 bases, with 15 bases between them. CDR3 size: 14 residues. The chain's CDR3 is CAILDSDMNTEAFF. CDR3 bases: TGTGCCATTCTAGACTCGGACATGAACACTGAAGCTTTCTTT.

V and J are TRBV27 and TRBJ2-1; the D call may be TRBD1 or TRBD2 (5 bases each). CDR1 and CDR2 (germline): MNHEY, SMNVEV (reference sequence). The CDR3 contains 15 residues. V was pared by 2 bases and J by 2 bases, with 10 bases between. The CDR3 here is CASSLGGFTYNEQFF. CDR3 DNA: TGTGCCAGCAGTTTAGGGGGTTTCACCTACAATGAGCAGTTCTTC.

J is TRBJ2-3 and V is TRBV10-3; tentative D call: TRBD2 (5 bases). V lost 6 bases to trimming and J lost 9 bases, with 16 bases between them. The CDR3 consists of 13 residues. Germline assignment: CDR1 ENHRY and CDR2 SYGVKD. CDR3 protein: CAISDSGDTTQYF. Here the CDR3 DNA reads TGTGCCATCAGCGACTCCGGGGATACGACGCAGTATTTT.

This clonotype was counted only a few times. The chain combines TRBV6-1 with TRBJ1-2; D call uncertain. V dropped 4 bases and J dropped 8 bases, with 17 bases sitting between them. The CDR3 has 14 residues. Germline CDR1 reads MNHNS; CDR2 reads SASEGT. Here the CDR3 DNA reads TGTGCCAGCAGTGCGGGCCAGCTTGGAACGGGCTACACCTTC. Protein product: CASSAGQLGTGYTF.

The chain is built from TRBV30 and TRBJ2-5; 7 nucleotides agree with TRBD1. From germline, CDR1 is GTSNPN and CDR2 SVGIG (reference sequence). This CDR3 has 14 residues. Unmatched junction bases numbered 5, after V lost 2 bases and J lost 2 bases. In DNA, the CDR3 is TGTGCCTGGAGTCCCGGACAGGTACAAGAGACCCAGTACTTC. This gives the protein CAWSPGQVQETQYF.